A single sample gave rise to the 5 T cell receptor beta chains below, sequenced in a study of T-cell reconstitution after alpha-beta-depleted transplantation in children. For TCRbeta, the library was prepared with unique molecular identifiers. TCRdb ran MiXCR on the PCR reads and lists one entry per CDR3 protein. The sample lists about 360,000 distinct CDR3 sequences, roughly 14% occurring once. Material: PBMCs, obtained from the stem cell graft. The receptors here all came from a human donor who donated a stem cell graft to a child with Fanconi anemia.

The gene calls are TRBV3-1 and TRBJ1-5; no clear D. Germline values: CDR1 LGHDT, CDR2 YNNKEL (reference sequence). The ends were cut back, 0 bases at V and 2 bases at J, with 8 bases in the middle. The CDR3 totals 15 residues. The CDR3 here is CASSQDPLGNQPQHF. The CDR3, as DNA: TGTGCCAGCAGCCAAGATCCACTGGGCAATCAGCCCCAGCATTTT.

This clonotype showed up many times. The chain employs TRBV4-2 and TRBJ1-2; the D is unclear. Germline V CDR1 and CDR2: LGHNA, YNFKEQ. The CDR3 sequence is 14 residues long. Trimming took off 0 bases at V and 1 base at J, with 6 bases between the two ends. CDR3 coding DNA: TGTGCCAGCAGCCAAGAACGGAATAACTATGGCTACACCTTC. Translation gives CASSQERNNYGYTF.

This clonotype was detected a few times. This chain uses TRBV5-5 with TRBJ2-7, with D possibly being TRBD2 (6 bases). This CDR3 is built from 14 residues. V was shortened by 4 bases and J by 2 bases, with 13 bases between the two germline ends. Germline CDR1 SGHKS, CDR2 YYEKEE (reference sequence). The CDR3, as DNA: TGTGCCAGCAGCGCCGGGGGTCAAGCCTACGAGCAGTACGTC. Translated: CASSAGGQAYEQYV.

Here the CDR3 DNA reads TGTGCCAGCAGTCAACAGGGGGCGCAAGGCGAGACCCAGTACTTC. This gives the protein CASSQQGAQGETQYF. V is TRBV12-3 or TRBV12-4 and J is TRBJ2-5; 9 nucleotides line up with TRBD1. V was clipped by 5 bases and J by 5 bases; unmatched bases: 9. The CDR3 runs to 15 residues.

The chain carries TRBV7-2 and TRBJ2-7; D is tentatively TRBD1 or TRBD2 (5 bases each). From germline, CDR1 is SGHTA and CDR2 FQGNSA. The CDR3 sequence is 12 residues long. Trimming stripped 1 base from V and 9 bases from J, with 10 bases between. The CDR3 here is CASSLVGEGQYF. CDR3 coding DNA: TGTGCCAGCAGCTTAGTGGGGGAAGGGCAGTACTTC.